These 4 T cell receptor beta chains share one sample of origin, sequenced in a study of regulatory T cells in long-lasting Graves disease. As for time point: newly diagnosed GD, antithyroid drugs for less than 3 months. The TCR library was made from RNA extracted from PBMCs. Building the TCR beta libraries relied on iRepertoire HTBI primers, and CDR3 regions underwent Arm-PCR. One entry per CDR3 protein, called by TCRdb with MiXCR from the multiplex PCR reads. The sample has 450,000 to 600,000 distinct CDR3 sequences; roughly 15% are singletons. These data are also associated with another study on T cells in Graves' hyperthyroidism and ophthalmopathy.

The sample consisted of peripheral blood mononuclear cells (PBMCs), taken at new diagnosis, from a patient treated with antithyroid drugs. These receptors originate from a man aged 35 to 55 with Graves disease.

This clonotype was found many times. The V and J genes are TRBV6-5 and TRBJ2-2, with D perhaps matching TRBD2 (5 bases). CDR3 length equals 15 residues. CDR1 MNHEY and CDR2 SVGAGI come from the germline V gene. V lost 2 bases to trimming and J lost 3 bases, with 10 bases between them. The CDR3 region has the DNA TGTGCCAGCAGTTACGGAGCGGATTACACCGGGGAGCTGTTTTTT. As protein: CASSYGADYTGELFF.

This clonotype showed up many times. This rearrangement joins TRBV2 to TRBJ2-1; tentative D call: TRBD1 (7 bases). The germline V gene has CDR1 SNHLY and CDR2 FYNNEI. The CDR3 is made up of 19 amino acids. Between the trimmed V and J ends, which lost 1 base and 1 base, there was a span of 20 bases. CDR3 DNA sequence: TGTGCCAGCAGTGAAGTGGAGGGGGCAAACGAACCTTCCTACAATGAGCAGTTCTTC. It is translated as CASSEVEGANEPSYNEQFF.

This clonotype was seen repeatedly, ten times or more. The genes are TRBV20-1 and TRBJ1-1, with D unclear. This CDR3 spans 13 amino acids. Trimming pared 2 bases from V and 0 bases from J, leaving 7 bases between. Germline assignment: CDR1 DFQATT and CDR2 SNEGSKA (reference sequence). CDR3 residues: CSARSQLNTEAFF. CDR3 bases: TGCAGTGCTAGAAGTCAGTTGAACACTGAAGCTTTCTTT.

This clonotype was observed a handful of times. V usage is TRBV28 and J usage is TRBJ1-4; D perhaps matches TRBD1 (6 bases). The CDR3 has 15 amino acids. Between the trimmed V and J ends, which lost 5 bases and 8 bases, there was a span of 18 bases. CDR1 is MDHEN, CDR2 SYDVKM, per germline. CDR3: CASSPQDSLGEKLFF. In DNA, the CDR3 is TGTGCCAGCAGTCCCCAGGACAGTCTGGGGGAAAAACTGTTTTTT.